These 6 T cell receptor beta chains share one sample of origin, sequenced in a study of CD8 T cells in ankylosing spondylitis. TCRdb re-derived calls from the 5' RACE reads in MiXCR, one entry per CDR3 protein. The sample has 240,000 or so distinct CDR3 sequences; approximately 11% are singletons. The sequencing input was blood, either unsorted or a sorted T cell fraction (not recorded which). These TCRs come from a male donor with ankylosing spondylitis or in good health (not recorded which).

The sample holds a few counts of this clonotype. This may come from a read error, since a much larger clone is one base off. The V call is TRBV6-5, the J call TRBJ2-1; TRBD2 is a possible D gene (6 bases). With 4 bases removed from V and 4 bases from J, the gap between germline ends came to 17 bases. The CDR3 extends over 16 amino acids. Germline lookup yields CDR1 MNHEY and CDR2 SVGAGI. CDR3 sequence reads: CASSCLIAAPYNEQFF. The CDR3, as DNA: TGTGCCAGCAGTTGCCTTATAGCGGCTCCATACAATGAGCAGTTCTTC.

This clonotype was seen many times. The chain links TRBV12-3 or TRBV12-4 to TRBJ1-4; D unclear. CDR3 length equals 11 residues. V lost 4 bases to trimming and J lost 12 bases, with 9 bases between them. CDR3: CASSYGVELFF. The CDR3 nucleotides are TGTGCCAGCAGTTATGGCGTGGAACTGTTTTTT.

This clonotype was counted ten times or more. The rearrangement joins TRBV4-1 to TRBJ2-2; 11 bases fit TRBD1. J was trimmed by 2 bases and V by 4 bases; bases with no gene match: 3. The CDR3 covers 16 residues. CDR1 is MGHRA, CDR2 YSYEKL, per germline. The chain's CDR3 is CASSPGQGANTGELFF. As DNA, the CDR3 is TGCGCCAGCAGCCCAGGACAGGGGGCTAACACCGGGGAGCTGTTTTTT.

This clonotype was seen many times. The genes are TRBV20-1 and TRBJ1-5, with TRBD1 as a possible D gene (6 bases). The CDR3 has 14 amino acids. Germline-derived CDR1 and CDR2 are DFQATT and SNEGSKA (reference sequence). V was pared by 5 bases and J by 7 bases, with 18 bases between. The CDR3 spells CSAPGEGGGQPQHF. CDR3 coding DNA: TGCAGTGCTCCAGGGGAGGGAGGCGGCCAGCCCCAGCATTTT.

Only a few counts were recorded for this clonotype. This chain joins TRBV5-5 and TRBJ2-1; D is possibly TRBD1 (5 bases). Trimming took 4 bases from V and 5 from J, leaving 16 bases between them. Germline CDR1 reads SGHKS; CDR2 reads YYEKEE (reference sequence). This CDR3 is 15 amino acids long. The CDR3 DNA follows: TGTGCCAGCAGCCCCGTGGGGCGTGGCAACAATGAGCAGTTCTTC. This sequence encodes CASSPVGRGNNEQFF.

There are many counts of this clonotype. V gene TRBV20-1 combines with J gene TRBJ2-7, with 13 bases aligning to TRBD2. CDR3 length: 14 residues. The germline V gene has CDR1 DFQATT and CDR2 SNEGSKA (reference sequence). V gave up 8 bases and J gave up 6 bases; unmatched junction bases: 10. The CDR3 here is CSSGLAGAPTEQYF. As DNA, the CDR3 is TGCAGTTCCGGACTAGCGGGGGCCCCGACCGAGCAGTACTTC.